The rows below give T cell receptor beta chains drawn from one sample of a study of T-cell memory formation after mild COVID-19. TCRdb analysed the 5' RACE reads with MiXCR anew, one entry per CDR3 protein. The table has about 340,000 distinct CDR3 sequences, roughly 13% seen once. Sequencing was performed on PBMCs or a T cell subset sorted from them (not recorded which). The receptor source for this set is a man in his late teens or twenties who had mild COVID-19 (a few samples of this study predate the infection). Cell type and time point are not known. The CDR3 runs from the conserved cysteine through the conserved F or W. The D gene is left open where the match is weak. Clone sizes are given selectively: once, few, many, or a class where the clone is expanded.

v_call	clone_size	d_call	j_call	cdr3_nt	cdr3_aa
TRBV18	few	NA	TRBJ1-2	NA	CASSSGRGNGAYGYTF
TRBV5-5	many	NA	TRBJ2-3	TGTGCCAGCAGCTTGGCCCAGAGCGGAGATACGCAGTATTTT	CASSLAQSGDTQYF
TRBV4-2	NA	NA	TRBJ2-5	TGTGCCAGCAGCCAAGACGTGGGTCAGACCCAGTACTTC	CASSQDVGQTQYF
TRBV7-8	many	NA	TRBJ1-1	TGTGCCAGCAGCTTAGCAGCAGGATACACTGAAGCTTTCTTT	CASSLAAGYTEAFF
TRBV18	few	TRBD1	TRBJ1-1	TGTGCCAGCTCACCCCGGGGGACAGAGATTGAAGCTTTCTTT	CASSPRGTEIEAFF
TRBV20-1	few	NA	TRBJ1-1	TGCAGTGCTAGATTGGGGAACACTGAAGCTTTCTTT	CSARLGNTEAFF
TRBV5-1	few	NA	TRBJ1-3	TGCGCCAGCGGCAGCGACTCTGGAAACACCATATATTTT	CASGSDSGNTIYF
TRBV4-1	NA	NA	TRBJ2-5	TGCGCCAGCAGCCAAGATTCCCGTGAGGGGCAGGAGACCCAGTACTTC	CASSQDSREGQETQYF
TRBV21-1	few	NA	TRBJ1-5	TGTGCCAGCAGCAAATCGGGCAGCACCCCTGACAATCAGCCCCAGCATTTT	CASSKSGSTPDNQPQHF
TRBV15	NA	TRBD1	TRBJ2-5	TGTGCCACCAGCAGAGATACACACAGGGGTTTTTCAGAGACCCAGTACTTC	CATSRDTHRGFSETQYF
TRBV6-2/TRBV6-3	few	TRBD1	TRBJ2-5	TGTGCCAGCAGTTACCCGATCGGACAGGGTAAAGAGACCCAGTACTTC	CASSYPIGQGKETQYF
TRBV4-1	NA	NA	TRBJ2-4	TGCGCCAGCAGCCAAGACCGCAACGCGGACATTCAGTACTTC	CASSQDRNADIQYF
TRBV11-2	NA	NA	TRBJ2-5	TGTGCCAGCACCCTATTCGCGAAGACCCAGTACTTC	CASTLFAKTQYF
TRBV4-3	NA	NA	TRBJ2-5	TGCGCCAGCAGCCAAGATCTTAGGGAGCCAGGGCAACAAGAGACCCAGTACTTC	CASSQDLREPGQQETQYF
TRBV12-5	few	NA	TRBJ1-3	TGTGCTAGTGGTCAAATAGGTAGCTCTGGAAACACCATATATTTT	CASGQIGSSGNTIYF
TRBV27	few	NA	TRBJ1-4	TGTGCCAGTGGACCGATTAATGAAAAACTGTTTTTT	CASGPINEKLFF
TRBV5-1	NA	TRBD1	TRBJ2-2	TGCGCCAGCAGCTTGGGAACAGGGGGTTCAAACACCGGGGAGCTGTTTTTT	CASSLGTGGSNTGELFF
TRBV18	NA	TRBD1	TRBJ1-2	TGTGCCAGCTCACCTCGGGGGACAGGGGCCTATGGCTACACCTTC	CASSPRGTGAYGYTF